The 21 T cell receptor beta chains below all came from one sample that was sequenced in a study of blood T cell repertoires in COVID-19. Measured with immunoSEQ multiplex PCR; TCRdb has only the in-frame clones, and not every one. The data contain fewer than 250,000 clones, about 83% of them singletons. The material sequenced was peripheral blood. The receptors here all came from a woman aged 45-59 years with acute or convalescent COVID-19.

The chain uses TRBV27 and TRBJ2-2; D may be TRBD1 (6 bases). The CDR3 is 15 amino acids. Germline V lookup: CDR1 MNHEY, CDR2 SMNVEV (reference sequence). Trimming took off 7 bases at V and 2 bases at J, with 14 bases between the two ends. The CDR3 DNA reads TGTGCCAGCACCCAGGACAGAGTTAACACCGGGGAGCTGTTTTTT. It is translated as CASTQDRVNTGELFF.

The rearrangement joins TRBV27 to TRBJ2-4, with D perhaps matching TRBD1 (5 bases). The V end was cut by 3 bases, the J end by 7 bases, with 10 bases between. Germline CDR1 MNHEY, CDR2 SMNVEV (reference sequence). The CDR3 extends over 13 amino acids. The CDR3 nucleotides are TGTGCCAGCAGTTTTGCGAAGGGGAACATTCAGTACTTC. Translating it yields CASSFAKGNIQYF.

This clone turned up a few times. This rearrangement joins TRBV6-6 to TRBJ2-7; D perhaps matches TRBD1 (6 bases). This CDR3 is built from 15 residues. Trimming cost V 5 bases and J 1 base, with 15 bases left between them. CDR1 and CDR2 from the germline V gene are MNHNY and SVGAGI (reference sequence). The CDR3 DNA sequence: TGTGCCAGCAGTCCCCGCGCAGGGGATTCCTACGAGCAGTACTTC. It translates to CASSPRAGDSYEQYF.

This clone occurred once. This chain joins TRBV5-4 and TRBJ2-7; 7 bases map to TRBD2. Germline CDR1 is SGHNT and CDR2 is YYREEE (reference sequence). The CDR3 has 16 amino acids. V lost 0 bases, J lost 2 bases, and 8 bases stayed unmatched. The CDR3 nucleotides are TGTGCCAGCAGCTTGGACGTTGCGGGAGAGACCTACGAGCAGTACTTC. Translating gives CASSLDVAGETYEQYF.

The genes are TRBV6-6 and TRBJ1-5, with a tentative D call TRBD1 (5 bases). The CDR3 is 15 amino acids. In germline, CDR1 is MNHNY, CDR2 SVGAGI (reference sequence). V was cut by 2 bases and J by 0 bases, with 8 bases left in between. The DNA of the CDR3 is TGTGCCAGCAGTTACCTAGACAGTAGCAATCAGCCCCAGCATTTT. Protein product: CASSYLDSSNQPQHF.

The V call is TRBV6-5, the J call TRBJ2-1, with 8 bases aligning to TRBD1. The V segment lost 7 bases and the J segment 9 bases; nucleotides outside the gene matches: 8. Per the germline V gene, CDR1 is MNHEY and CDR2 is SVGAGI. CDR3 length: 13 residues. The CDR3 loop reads CASKTGVLGEQFF. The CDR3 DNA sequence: TGTGCCAGCAAGACAGGGGTTTTAGGTGAGCAGTTCTTC.

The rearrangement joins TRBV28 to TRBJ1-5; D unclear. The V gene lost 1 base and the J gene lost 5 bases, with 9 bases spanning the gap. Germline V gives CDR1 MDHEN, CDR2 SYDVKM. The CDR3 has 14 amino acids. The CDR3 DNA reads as TGTGCCAGCAGTTTATTTGCCCGGGATCAGCCCCAGCATTTT. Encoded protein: CASSLFARDQPQHF. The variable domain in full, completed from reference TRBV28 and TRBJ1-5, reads DVKVTQSSRYLVKRTGEKVFLECVQDMDHENMFWYRQDPGLGLRLIYFSYDVKMKEKGDIPEGYSVSREKKERFSLILESASTNQTSMYLCASSLFARDQPQHFGDGTRLSIL.

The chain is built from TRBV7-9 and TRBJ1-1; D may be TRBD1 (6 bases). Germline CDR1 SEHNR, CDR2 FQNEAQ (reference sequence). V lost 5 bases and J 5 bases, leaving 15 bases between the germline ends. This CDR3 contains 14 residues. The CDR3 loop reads CASSLEGVGTEAFF. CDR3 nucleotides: TGTGCCAGCAGCCTTGAGGGGGTCGGTACTGAAGCTTTCTTT.

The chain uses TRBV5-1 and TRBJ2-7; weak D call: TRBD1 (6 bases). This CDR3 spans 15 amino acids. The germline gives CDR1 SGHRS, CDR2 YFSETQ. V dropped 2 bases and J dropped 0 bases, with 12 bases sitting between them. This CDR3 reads CASSLLQGVSYEQYF. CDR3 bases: TGCGCCAGCAGCTTACTACAGGGAGTCTCCTACGAGCAGTACTTC. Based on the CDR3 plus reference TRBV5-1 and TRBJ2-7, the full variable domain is KAGVTQTPRYLIKTRGQQVTLSCSPISGHRSVSWYQQTPGQGLQFLFEYFSETQRNKGNFPGRFSGRQFSNSRSEMNVSTLELGDSALYLCASSLLQGVSYEQYFGPGTRLTVT.

Written as DNA, the CDR3 is TGTGCCATCAGTGAAAGGGGGGGCGCGGGGGACACTGAAGCTTTCTTT. This encodes CAISERGGAGDTEAFF. The chain is built from TRBV10-3 and TRBJ1-1; tentatively, D is TRBD1 (6 bases). From germline, CDR1 is ENHRY and CDR2 SYGVKD. This CDR3 comprises 16 residues. Trimming pared 3 bases from V and 3 bases from J, leaving 17 bases between.

CDR3 sequence (DNA): TGTGCCAGCAGGGAAAAGCTCGGACAGTATAGCAATCAGCCCCAGCATTTT. Amino acid sequence: CASREKLGQYSNQPQHF. The chain employs TRBV6-1 and TRBJ1-5; weak D call: TRBD1 (6 bases). CDR1 and CDR2 from the germline V gene are MNHNS and SASEGT. Trimming cost V 6 bases and J 0 bases, with 18 bases left between them. This CDR3 region has 17 residues.

CDR3 sequence: CASISGRGYNEQFF. DNA of the CDR3: TGCGCCAGCATAAGCGGGAGGGGTTACAATGAGCAGTTCTTC. V gene TRBV10-2 combines with J gene TRBJ2-1, with 10 nucleotides matching TRBD2. CDR3 size: 14 residues. V gave up 7 bases and J gave up 4 bases; unmatched junction bases: 4. Germline CDR1 is WSHSY and CDR2 is SAAADI.

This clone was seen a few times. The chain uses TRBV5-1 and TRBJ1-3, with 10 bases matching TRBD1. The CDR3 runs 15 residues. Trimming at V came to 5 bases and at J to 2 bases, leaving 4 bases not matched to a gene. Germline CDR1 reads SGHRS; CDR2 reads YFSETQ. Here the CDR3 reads CASSRQGAAGNTIYF. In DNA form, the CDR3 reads TGCGCCAGCAGTCGACAGGGGGCGGCTGGAAACACCATATATTTT.

CDR3 loop: CASSKHRGDSYGYTF. CDR3 sequence (DNA): TGTGCCAGTAGTAAGCACAGGGGAGATAGCTATGGCTACACCTTC. The rearrangement joins TRBV19 to TRBJ1-2, with TRBD1 matching over 7 bases. CDR1 LNHDA and CDR2 SQIVND come from the germline V gene (reference sequence). V shed 4 bases, J shed 4 bases, and the junction held 9 bases outside the gene matches. The CDR3 spans 15 residues.

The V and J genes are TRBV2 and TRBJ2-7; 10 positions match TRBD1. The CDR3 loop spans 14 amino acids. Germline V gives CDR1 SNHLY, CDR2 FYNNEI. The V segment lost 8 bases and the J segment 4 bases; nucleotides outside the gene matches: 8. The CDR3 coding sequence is TGTGCCAGCTACCGGGACAGGGGAAATTACGAGCAGTACTTC. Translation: CASYRDRGNYEQYF.

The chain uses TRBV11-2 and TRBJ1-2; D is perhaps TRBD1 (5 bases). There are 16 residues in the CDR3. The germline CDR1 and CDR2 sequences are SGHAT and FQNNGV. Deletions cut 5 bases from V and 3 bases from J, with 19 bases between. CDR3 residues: CASSPRPRVGYYGYTF. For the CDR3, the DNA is TGTGCCAGCAGCCCTCGGCCCAGGGTGGGGTACTATGGCTACACCTTC. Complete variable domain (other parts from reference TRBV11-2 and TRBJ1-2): EAGVAQSPRYKIIEKRQSVAFWCNPISGHATLYWYQQILGQGPKLLIQFQNNGVVDDSQLPKDRFSAERLKGVDSTLKIQPAKLEDSAVYLCASSPRPRVGYYGYTFGSGTRLTVV.

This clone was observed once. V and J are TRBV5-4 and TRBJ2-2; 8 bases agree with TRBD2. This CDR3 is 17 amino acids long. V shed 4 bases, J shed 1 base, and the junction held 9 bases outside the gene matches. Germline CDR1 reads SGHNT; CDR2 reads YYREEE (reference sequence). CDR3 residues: CASSPGGLGENTGELFF. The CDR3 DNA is TGTGCCAGCAGCCCCGGGGGACTAGGGGAGAACACCGGGGAGCTGTTTTTT.

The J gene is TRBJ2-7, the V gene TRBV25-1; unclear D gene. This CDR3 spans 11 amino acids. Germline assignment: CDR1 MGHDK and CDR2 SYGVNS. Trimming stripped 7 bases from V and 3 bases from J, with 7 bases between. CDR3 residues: CASTYGYEQYF. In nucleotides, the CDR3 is TGTGCCAGCACGTACGGCTACGAGCAGTACTTC.

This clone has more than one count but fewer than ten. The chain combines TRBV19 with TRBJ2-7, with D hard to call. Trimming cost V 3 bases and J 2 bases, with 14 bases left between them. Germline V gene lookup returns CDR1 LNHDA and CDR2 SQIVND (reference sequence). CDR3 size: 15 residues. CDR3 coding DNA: TGTGCCAGTAGTATGGCGCCAGGCCCTACCTACGAGCAGTACTTC. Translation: CASSMAPGPTYEQYF.

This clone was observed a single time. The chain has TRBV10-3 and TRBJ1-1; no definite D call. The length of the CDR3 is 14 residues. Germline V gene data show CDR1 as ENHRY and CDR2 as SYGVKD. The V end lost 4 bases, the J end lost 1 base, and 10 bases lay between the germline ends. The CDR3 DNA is TGTGCCATCAGTGGGGTACGGGGGAACACTGAAGCTTTCTTT. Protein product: CAISGVRGNTEAFF.

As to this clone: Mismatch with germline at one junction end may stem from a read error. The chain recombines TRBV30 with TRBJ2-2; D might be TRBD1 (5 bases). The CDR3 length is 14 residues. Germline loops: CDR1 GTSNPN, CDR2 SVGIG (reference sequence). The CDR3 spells CAWGVGHGTGELFF. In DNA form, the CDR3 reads TGTGCCTGGGGTGTGGGGCATGGCACCGGGGAGCTGTTTTTT.